Each of the 12 T cell receptor beta chains below was sequenced from the same sample in a study of T cell clonality in common variable immunodeficiency. Profiled with immunoSEQ multiplex PCR; TCRdb holds only in-frame clones, not every one. This repertoire holds 40,000 to 60,000 clones, and none appear only once. Specimen: peripheral blood mononuclear cells. These TCRs come from a person between 18 and 75 years old in good health.

To note about this clone: The sequenced fragment ends 3 residues before the CDR3 boundary, so the rest is inferred from the germline J gene. The V gene is TRBV18, the J gene TRBJ2-7; 9 positions match TRBD1. CDR3 size: 14 residues. Germline values: CDR1 KGHSH, CDR2 LQKENI. The V and J ends lost 4 bases and 2 bases, in that order; junction bases with no gene match: 3. This chain's CDR3 is CASSQGQGTYEQYF. The sequenced CDR3 bases are TGTGCCAGCTCACAGGGACAGGGTACCTACGAG.

This clone was picked up many times. The read stops 3 residues short of the end of the CDR3; the missing end is completed from the germline J gene. The same CDR3 arises from other DNA sequences in this sample as well. The V and J genes are TRBV18 and TRBJ1-3; D may be TRBD1 (5 bases). The CDR3 length is 14 residues. With 4 bases removed from V and 1 base from J, the gap between germline ends came to 8 bases. From germline, CDR1 is KGHSH and CDR2 LQKENI. The CDR3 region is CASSQQASGNTIYF. CDR3 DNA, as far as it was read: TGTGCCAGCTCACAACAGGCATCTGGAAACACC.

This clone was recorded at least ten times. The missing CDR3 end, 3 residues past where the read stops, is filled in from the germline J gene. The V and J genes are TRBV18 and TRBJ2-5; 7 bases are shared with TRBD2. The CDR3 runs to 17 residues. Per germline, CDR1 KGHSH and CDR2 LQKENI. Germline trimming cut 6 bases from V and 2 bases from J; bases unmatched to any gene: 15. The CDR3 bases that were read are TGTGCCAGCTCCCTCATGCTATCTACAGCGGGGCAAGAGACC. Encoded protein: CASSLMLSTAGQET. The entire CDR3 protein is CASSLMLSTAGQETQYF. Full variable domain (remainder filled in from reference TRBV18 and TRBJ2-5): NAGVMQNPRHLVRRRGQEARLRCSPMKGHSHVYWYRQLPEEGLKFMVYLQKENIIDESGMPKERFSAEFPKEGPSILRIQQVVRGDSAAYFCASSLMLSTAGQETQYFGPGTRLLVL.

Turning to this clone: The CDR3 end is not reached by the read, which stops 3 residues before it; the germline J gene fills it in. The chain recombines TRBV18 with TRBJ2-1; D is uncertain. The CDR3 is 13 residues long. Germline lookup yields CDR1 KGHSH and CDR2 LQKENI. The V end lost 0 bases, the J end lost 9 bases, and 9 bases lay between the germline ends. The covered CDR3 bases are TGTGCCAGCTCACCACCGCCCCTAGGTGAG. It encodes CASSPPPLGE. The full CDR3 reads CASSPPPLGEQFF.

This clone was counted many times. The read gets to within 3 residues of the CDR3 end, and the germline J gene fills in the rest. This chain links TRBV18 with TRBJ2-1, with TRBD2 matching over 14 bases. The germline CDR1 and CDR2 sequences are KGHSH and LQKENI. J gave up 5 bases and V 3 bases, and 3 bases lay outside the gene matches. The CDR3 is 16 amino acids. The CDR3: CASSPLGLAGDNEQFF. The DNA read from the CDR3 is TGTGCCAGCTCACCCCTGGGACTAGCGGGGGACAATGAG.

This clone was detected only a few times. Read data end 3 residues before the CDR3 end; the end is taken from the germline J gene. The chain uses TRBV7-9 and TRBJ1-2, with D hard to call. The CDR3 is made up of 13 amino acids. Germline V gives CDR1 SEHNR, CDR2 FQNEAQ (reference sequence). The CDR3 is CASSSSTEYDYTF. The sequenced CDR3 bases are TGTGCCAGCAGCTCTAGCACAGAGTACGAC.

This clone was detected ten times or more. The CDR3 is cut off 3 residues early in the read; its end comes from the germline J gene. V usage is TRBV6-1 and J usage is TRBJ1-5; D is unresolved. Germline lookup yields CDR1 MNHNS and CDR2 SASEGT. The CDR3 is 13 residues long. Trimming pared 4 bases from V and 3 bases from J, leaving 7 bases between. The part of the CDR3 DNA that was read is TGTGCCAGCAGTGCAGTGTTCAATCAGCCC. Encoded protein: CASSAVFNQP. The complete CDR3 sequence is CASSAVFNQPQHF.

This clone was counted a few times. The read stops 3 residues short of the end of the CDR3; the missing end is completed from the germline J gene. This sequence joins TRBV5-4 and TRBJ2-1, with 11 bases that match TRBD1. There are 14 residues in the CDR3. V lost 4 bases to trimming and J lost 8 bases; unmatched junction nucleotides: 5. CDR1 is SGHNT, CDR2 YYREEE, per germline (reference sequence). The covered CDR3 bases are TGTGCCAGCAGCATAAGGACAGGGGGCGATGAG. Translating it yields CASSIRTGGDE. The CDR3 in its entirety is CASSIRTGGDEQFF.

This clone came up many times. The sequence runs out 3 residues before the end of the CDR3; the remainder is reconstructed from the germline J gene. This chain links TRBV30 with TRBJ2-3; the match to TRBD1 covers 10 bases. After removal of 5 bases from V and 4 bases from J, the junction contained 3 bases not matched to a gene. There are 13 residues in the CDR3. CDR1 is GTSNPN, CDR2 SVGIG, per germline (reference sequence). This chain's CDR3 is CAWGQGVADTQYF. The sequenced part of the CDR3 DNA is TGTGCCTGGGGACAGGGGGTGGCAGATACG.

This clone occurred many times. CDR3 protein: CASSLDRALNTEAFF. The DNA read from the CDR3 is TGTGCCAGCAGCTTGGACAGGGCCTTGAACACTGAA. The chain joins TRBV5-6 to TRBJ1-1; D possibly corresponds to TRBD1 (6 bases). The read stops 3 residues short of the end of the CDR3; the missing end is completed from the germline J gene. The V end was cut by 0 bases, the J end by 0 bases, with 9 bases between. In germline, CDR1 is SGHDT, CDR2 YYEEEE. The CDR3 consists of 15 residues.

Ten or more counts support this clone. With the read ending 3 residues before the CDR3 end, the germline J gene is used to fill in that end. V gene TRBV7-2 combines with J gene TRBJ1-1; 7 positions match TRBD1. The CDR3 is made up of 15 amino acids. J lost 2 bases, V lost 4 bases, and 7 bases had no gene match. Germline V CDR1 and CDR2: SGHTA, FQGNSA. The covered CDR3 bases are TGTGCCAGCAGCTATGCCAGGGGGGCAAACACTGAA. Translated: CASSYARGANTE. The whole CDR3 reads CASSYARGANTEAFF. The entire variable domain, with the rest obtained from reference TRBV7-2 and TRBJ1-1, is as follows: GAGVSQSPSNKVTEKGKDVELRCDPISGHTALYWYRQSLGQGLEFLIYFQGNSAPDKSGLPSDRFSAERTGGSVSTLTIQRTQQEDSAVYLCASSYARGANTEAFFGQGTRLTVV.

This clone was counted many times. Coverage ceases 3 residues before the CDR3 finishes, and the germline J gene fills in the end. The chain recombines TRBV20-1 with TRBJ2-7, with 12 bases identical to TRBD1. The CDR3 extends over 15 amino acids. Germline V CDR1 and CDR2: DFQATT, SNEGSKA (reference sequence). Trimming took 1 base from V and 5 from J; bases not matched to a gene: 6. The CDR3 reads CSARVKGQGADEQYF. Incomplete CDR3 DNA: TGCAGTGCTAGAGTTAAGGGACAGGGGGCGGACGAG.